The 25 T cell receptor beta chains given below trace back to one sample, sequenced in a study of cytomegalovirus exposure and HLA in healthy donors (dated by TCRdb to about 2017). The library relied on the immunoSEQ multiplex PCR assay. TCRdb mirrors the immuneACCESS table, restricted to in-frame sequences. Some clones are absent from its copies; in checked studies, under half trace to an unresolved V gene, and the reason for the others is unknown. Across this sample there are about 280,000 clones, with 88% seen only once. The ten biggest clones cover around 0.9% of the sample. Sequencing was done on a sample of PBMCs. These receptors all come from a woman between 18 and 29 years old in good health and CMV-seronegative.

The chain links TRBV6-1 to TRBJ2-5, with D uncertain. Germline V CDR1 and CDR2: MNHNS, SASEGT. V lost 4 bases and J lost 8, with 14 bases in between. CDR3 length: 13 amino acids. The CDR3 here is CASSGPVRDTQYF. In DNA, the CDR3 is TGTGCCAGCAGTGGCCCGGTAAGAGATACCCAGTACTTC.

This clone was recorded only once. The chain uses TRBV2 and TRBJ2-1; D gene uncertain. The CDR3 totals 18 residues. Germline CDR1 reads SNHLY; CDR2 reads FYNNEI. V lost 5 bases to trimming and J lost 1 base, with 21 bases between them. The CDR3 is CASSPTDLKPRSYNEQFF. The CDR3 DNA reads as TGTGCCAGCAGTCCCACTGACCTCAAACCTAGGTCCTACAATGAGCAGTTCTTC.

CDR3 sequence (DNA): TGTGCCAGCAGTTTTAATTCAGGGGTGGAGACCCAGTACTTC. Encoded protein: CASSFNSGVETQYF. This sequence joins TRBV27 and TRBJ2-5; TRBD1 is a possible D gene (6 bases). Germline V gene data show CDR1 as MNHEY and CDR2 as SMNVEV (reference sequence). The V end lost 3 bases, the J end lost 5 bases, and 13 bases lay between the germline ends. The CDR3 sequence is 14 residues long.

This chain links TRBV6-5 with TRBJ1-1; D is ambiguous. Trimming removed 5 bases from V and 1 base from J, with 11 bases in between. The CDR3 spans 14 residues. Looked up from germline, CDR1 is MNHEY and CDR2 is SVGAGI. CDR3 sequence (DNA): TGTGCCAGCAGTGCCCGGGAGGGGAACACTGAAGCTTTCTTT. Encoded protein: CASSAREGNTEAFF.

V and J are TRBV2 and TRBJ2-5, with a tentative D call TRBD1 (6 bases). Trimming took 7 bases from V and 2 from J, leaving 14 bases between them. Germline assignment: CDR1 SNHLY and CDR2 FYNNEI. The CDR3 covers 14 residues. CDR3 sequence reads: CASKAGALQETQYF. Written as DNA, the CDR3 is TGTGCCAGCAAGGCAGGGGCCCTACAAGAGACCCAGTACTTC.

The rearrangement joins TRBV4-1 to TRBJ2-1, with TRBD2 matching 16 bases. CDR1 is MGHRA, CDR2 YSYEKL, per germline. J was trimmed by 0 bases and V by 2 bases; bases with no gene match: 4. CDR3 size: 19 residues. The CDR3 spells CASSQLGLAGGSSYNEQFF. The CDR3 nucleotides are TGCGCCAGCAGCCAACTGGGACTAGCGGGAGGGAGCTCCTACAATGAGCAGTTCTTC.

The chain employs TRBV28 and TRBJ1-1; D not resolved. CDR1 is MDHEN, CDR2 SYDVKM, per germline. V dropped 8 bases and J dropped 0 bases, with 13 bases sitting between them. The CDR3 contains 14 residues. The CDR3 protein is CASLPGGMNTEAFF. In DNA form, the CDR3 reads TGTGCCAGCCTCCCGGGAGGAATGAACACTGAAGCTTTCTTT. Supplemented by reference TRBV28 and TRBJ1-1, the full variable domain reads DVKVTQSSRYLVKRTGEKVFLECVQDMDHENMFWYRQDPGLGLRLIYFSYDVKMKEKGDIPEGYSVSREKKERFSLILESASTNQTSMYLCASLPGGMNTEAFFGQGTRLTVV.

CDR3 loop: CASTLLGTQRAYEQYF. The DNA for the CDR3 is TGTGCCAGCACTCTACTTGGGACCCAGCGGGCCTACGAGCAGTACTTC. The rearrangement joins TRBV27 to TRBJ2-7; the D gene is possibly TRBD2 (6 bases). This CDR3 is built from 16 residues. In germline, CDR1 is MNHEY, CDR2 SMNVEV (reference sequence). Deletions cut 7 bases from V and 2 bases from J, with 21 bases between.

V gene TRBV10-3 combines with J gene TRBJ2-1; 9 bases are shared with TRBD2. V lost 3 bases, J lost 10 bases, and 7 bases stayed unmatched. This CDR3 region has 14 residues. From germline, CDR1 is ENHRY and CDR2 SYGVKD. The chain's CDR3 is CAISDPGLAQEQFF. The CDR3 nucleotides read TGTGCCATCAGTGACCCGGGACTAGCTCAGGAGCAGTTCTTC.

V gene TRBV28 combines with J gene TRBJ2-3, with 12 bases aligning to TRBD2. Germline CDR1 is MDHEN and CDR2 is SYDVKM. Trimming removed 2 bases from V and 6 bases from J; junction bases left unmatched: 15. This CDR3 spans 19 amino acids. CDR3 amino acids: CASSLPAGTRGTSGDTQYF. DNA of the CDR3: TGTGCCAGCAGTTTACCCGCAGGAACCCGAGGGACTAGCGGGGATACGCAGTATTTT.

The V gene is TRBV7-9, the J gene TRBJ1-4; 8 bases are a match to TRBD1. The CDR3 runs 17 residues. The V segment lost 5 bases and the J segment 6 bases; nucleotides outside the gene matches: 14. Germline V gene data show CDR1 as SEHNR and CDR2 as FQNEAQ (reference sequence). The CDR3 here is CASSHGGAGGGDEKLFF. CDR3 DNA: TGTGCCAGCAGCCACGGAGGTGCAGGGGGCGGGGATGAAAAACTGTTTTTT.

CDR3: CASRTGTSGSSYEQYF. CDR3 coding DNA: TGTGCCAGCAGGACCGGGACTAGCGGGAGCTCCTACGAGCAGTACTTC. The genes are TRBV5-8 and TRBJ2-7; 14 nucleotides match TRBD2. Germline V gene lookup returns CDR1 SGHTS and CDR2 YDEGEE. CDR3 length equals 16 residues. Trimming cost V 5 bases and J 0 bases; bases outside gene matches: 4.

This clone was seen repeatedly, ten times or more. The rearrangement links TRBV6-4 to TRBJ2-5, with D possibly being TRBD1 (6 bases). Trimming shortened V by 2 bases and J by 7 bases, and 11 bases separated the two germline ends. The CDR3 consists of 13 residues. Germline assignment: CDR1 MRHNA and CDR2 SNTAGT. The CDR3 nucleotides read TGTGCCAGCAGTGACGATGACAGGCGGACCCAGTACTTC. Protein: CASSDDDRRTQYF.

This clone was counted between two and nine times. The CDR3 sequence: CASSESYRGRSPLHF. CDR3 nucleotide sequence: TGTGCCAGCAGTGAAAGTTACAGGGGACGTTCACCCCTCCACTTT. The chain employs TRBV6-1 and TRBJ1-6; 7 bases map to TRBD1. The germline CDR1 and CDR2 sequences are MNHNS and SASEGT. Germline trimming cut 2 bases from V and 9 bases from J; bases unmatched to any gene: 7. CDR3 length: 15 residues.

CDR3 sequence: CASRSRGVGNQPQHF. For the CDR3, the DNA is TGTGCCAGCAGGAGCCGGGGAGTTGGCAATCAGCCCCAGCATTTT. V and J are TRBV2 and TRBJ1-5; D unclear. Germline V lookup: CDR1 SNHLY, CDR2 FYNNEI. Deletions cut 6 bases from V and 2 bases from J, with 14 bases between. The CDR3 consists of 15 residues.

The genes are TRBV5-4 and TRBJ2-1; 12 nucleotides agree with TRBD2. V shed 0 bases and J 7 bases; nucleotides not matched to a gene: 11. CDR3 length: 18 residues. Germline CDR1 SGHNT, CDR2 YYREEE (reference sequence). The CDR3 DNA reads TGTGCCAGCAGCTTGGCAGTTTTGGGGACTAGCGGGCAGAATGAGCAGTTCTTC. Translation gives CASSLAVLGTSGQNEQFF.

The chain employs TRBV30 and TRBJ2-3, with D tentatively TRBD1 (6 bases). V was shortened by 0 bases and J by 6 bases, with 16 bases between the two germline ends. The CDR3 has 15 residues. The germline gives CDR1 GTSNPN, CDR2 SVGIG (reference sequence). The CDR3 coding sequence is TGTGCCTGGAGTGTGTCGACAGGCAGAGGGGATACGCAGTATTTT. Translation: CAWSVSTGRGDTQYF.

The chain has TRBV27 and TRBJ1-5; 7 bases are a match to TRBD1. The CDR3 spans 15 residues. The germline gives CDR1 MNHEY, CDR2 SMNVEV (reference sequence). V lost 0 bases, J lost 2 bases, and 1 base stayed unmatched. In DNA, the CDR3 is TGTGCCAGCAGTTTATCGGGGACAGGCAATCAGCCCCAGCATTTT. Translation: CASSLSGTGNQPQHF.

This chain joins TRBV6-6 and TRBJ1-1, with D maybe TRBD1 (5 bases). V was pared by 7 bases and J by 8 bases, with 17 bases between. The CDR3 is 13 amino acids. Germline V gene sequence: CDR1 MNHNY, CDR2 SVGAGI (reference sequence). The chain's CDR3 is CASTYSGGREAFF. The CDR3 nucleotides read TGTGCCAGCACCTACTCCGGGGGAAGGGAAGCTTTCTTT.

This chain connects TRBV30 to TRBJ2-7; 12 positions match TRBD2. CDR1 and CDR2 from the germline V gene are GTSNPN and SVGIG (reference sequence). This CDR3 is 16 amino acids long. The trim removed 0 bases at V and 4 bases at J, leaving 7 bases unmatched. CDR3 loop: CAWSVRLAGGTYEQYF. CDR3 sequence (DNA): TGTGCCTGGAGTGTAAGGCTAGCGGGAGGGACTTACGAGCAGTACTTC.

The chain uses TRBV5-6 and TRBJ2-7, with a weak D call TRBD1 (6 bases). Germline V gene lookup returns CDR1 SGHDT and CDR2 YYEEEE. V was cut by 4 bases and J by 8 bases, with 19 bases left in between. This CDR3 has 14 residues. The CDR3: CASSTGSYVEKQYF. The CDR3 nucleotides are TGTGCCAGCAGCACAGGGAGTTACGTTGAAAAGCAGTACTTC.

This chain uses TRBV7-9 with TRBJ2-1; 8 bases agree with TRBD2. The CDR3 sequence is 16 residues long. With V trimmed by 4 bases and J by 6 bases, 11 bases remained unmatched. Germline V gives CDR1 SEHNR, CDR2 FQNEAQ (reference sequence). The CDR3 is CASSYKREIPPNEQFF. For the CDR3, the DNA is TGTGCCAGCAGCTACAAGCGGGAGATCCCACCCAATGAGCAGTTCTTC.

V usage is TRBV27 and J usage is TRBJ2-1; the D gene is possibly TRBD2 (6 bases). The V end lost 4 bases, the J end lost 4 bases, and 17 bases lay between the germline ends. Germline V gene lookup returns CDR1 MNHEY and CDR2 SMNVEV (reference sequence). This CDR3 spans 16 amino acids. The CDR3 region is CASSSLTRTRYNEQFF. The CDR3 DNA sequence: TGTGCCAGCAGTTCATTGACTAGGACGCGGTACAATGAGCAGTTCTTC.

The genes are TRBV28 and TRBJ1-5; 11 bases agree with TRBD1. The V gene end was trimmed by 11 bases and the J gene end by 6 bases; junction bases not matched to a gene: 6. Germline V gene lookup returns CDR1 MDHEN and CDR2 SYDVKM. The CDR3 is 13 residues long. CDR3 amino acids: CAGGTGGGQPQHF. Here the CDR3 DNA reads TGTGCCGGAGGGACAGGGGGAGGTCAGCCCCAGCATTTT.

The rearrangement links TRBV27 to TRBJ1-1; perhaps TRBD1 as D (6 bases). Deletions cut 5 bases from V and 5 bases from J, with 24 bases between. Germline V gene data show CDR1 as MNHEY and CDR2 as SMNVEV (reference sequence). The CDR3 contains 17 residues. The DNA for the CDR3 is TGTGCCAGCAGTGCAGCGAGGGTGGGGGGGCGCCGGACTGAAGCTTTCTTT. Amino acids: CASSAARVGGRRTEAFF.